This T cell receptor beta chain stems from a study of cytomegalovirus exposure and HLA in healthy donors. PCR amplification relied on 60 Vbeta primers (plus 13 Jbeta primers). Sequenced by immunoSEQ multiplex PCR; TCRdb stores in-frame clones only, minus some. The sample yields about 150,000 clones, around 72% seen once. Findings and limits, study-wide: Analyzed later, association rates of TCRs varied across HLA loci, with DRB1 most and HLA-C fewest. A later analysis found most CMV-associated TCR beta chains apparently HLA-restricted.

This clone showed up just a few times. Its antigen is unidentified. This CDR3 has 17 residues. J was trimmed by 6 bases and V by 1 base; bases with no gene match: 4. The V gene's germline CDR1 is LGHNT and CDR2 FRNRAP. The chain employs TRBV12-5 and TRBJ2-2; the match to TRBD2 covers 14 bases. The sequencing input was PBMCs. This TCR was recovered from a man in his forties or fifties in good health and CMV-seronegative. The CDR3 DNA is TGTGCTAGTGGTTTGGCCCGACTAGCGGGAGGGCCCGGGGAGCTGTTTTTT. It yields the protein CASGLARLAGGPGELFF.